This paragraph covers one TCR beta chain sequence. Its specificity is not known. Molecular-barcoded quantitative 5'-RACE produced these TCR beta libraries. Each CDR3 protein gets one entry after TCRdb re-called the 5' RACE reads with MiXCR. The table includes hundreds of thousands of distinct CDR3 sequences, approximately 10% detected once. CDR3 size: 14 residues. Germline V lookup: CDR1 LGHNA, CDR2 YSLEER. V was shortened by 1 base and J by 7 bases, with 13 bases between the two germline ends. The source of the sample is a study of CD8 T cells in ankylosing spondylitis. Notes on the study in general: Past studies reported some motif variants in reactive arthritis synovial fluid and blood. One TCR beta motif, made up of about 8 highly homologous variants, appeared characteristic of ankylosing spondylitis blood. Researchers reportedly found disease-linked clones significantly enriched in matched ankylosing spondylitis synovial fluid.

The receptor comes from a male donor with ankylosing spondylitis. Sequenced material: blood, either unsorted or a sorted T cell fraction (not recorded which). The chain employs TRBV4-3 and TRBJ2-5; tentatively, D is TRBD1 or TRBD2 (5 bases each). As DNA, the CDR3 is TGCGCCAGCAGCCAAGTAGAGGGGATCGCGACCCAGTACTTC. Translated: CASSQVEGIATQYF.